Sequencing of this T cell receptor (beta chain) was carried out in a study of blood T cell repertoires in COVID-19. This CDR3 has 15 amino acids. CDR1 is SGHTA and CDR2 is FQGTGA in the germline V gene. Trimming cost V 2 bases and J 5 bases; bases outside gene matches: 4. There are a few counts of this clone. Method: immunoSEQ multiplex PCR; TCRdb's copy keeps in-frame clones and lacks some. The repertoire has more than 300,000 clones, approximately 84% of them found once; the top ten carry more than 9%. The sequencing input was PBMCs or T cells enriched from blood (not recorded which). The chain joins TRBV7-3 to TRBJ2-5; 11 bases match TRBD2. The sequence came from a woman aged 18 to 35 who had recovered from COVID-19. The CDR3 DNA sequence: TGTGCCAGCAGCTTAGATAGCGGGGGGGCGGAGACCCAGTACTTC. It is translated as CASSLDSGGAETQYF.